Sequencing of this T cell receptor beta chain was carried out in a study of blood T cell repertoires in COVID-19. Turning to the study itself: Acute-phase and convalescent COVID-19 samples originated in the United States, Italy and Spain.

The authors' processing: Quantification of nucleated cells was approximated via reference gene primer amplification. Data came from immunoSEQ multiplex PCR; TCRdb stores just in-frame clones and leaves some out. V and J calls and clone size are given by that table; D and trimming were obtained from the DNA. The sample yields under 350,000 clones, approximately 86% seen once. Participants, 18 to 89 years old, spanned 25 or so US areas. J gave up 4 bases and V 1 base, and 9 bases lay outside the gene matches. The CDR3 consists of 16 residues. Germline assignment: CDR1 SGHTA and CDR2 FQGNSA. This receptor was obtained from a woman in her thirties or forties with acute COVID-19. V is TRBV7-2 and J is TRBJ1-2, with TRBD1 identical over 7 bases. Sequencing was performed on PBMCs or T cells enriched from blood (not recorded which). The chain's CDR3 is CASSLVRGAPVYGYTF. For the CDR3, the DNA is TGTGCCAGCAGCTTAGTCAGGGGGGCGCCCGTCTATGGCTACACCTTC.